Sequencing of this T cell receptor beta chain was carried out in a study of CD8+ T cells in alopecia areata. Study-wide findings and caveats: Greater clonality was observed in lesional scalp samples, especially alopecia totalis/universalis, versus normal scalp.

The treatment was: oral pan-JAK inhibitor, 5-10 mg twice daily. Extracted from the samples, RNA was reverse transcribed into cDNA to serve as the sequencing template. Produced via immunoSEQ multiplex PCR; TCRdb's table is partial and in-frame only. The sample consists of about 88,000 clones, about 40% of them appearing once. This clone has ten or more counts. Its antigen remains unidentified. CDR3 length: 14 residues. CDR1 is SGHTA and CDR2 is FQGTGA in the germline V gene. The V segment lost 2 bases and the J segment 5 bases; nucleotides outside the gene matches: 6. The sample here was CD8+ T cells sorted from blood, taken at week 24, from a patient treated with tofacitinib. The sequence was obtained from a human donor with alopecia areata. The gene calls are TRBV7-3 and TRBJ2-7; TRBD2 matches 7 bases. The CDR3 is CASSLLGEGHEQYF. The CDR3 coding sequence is TGTGCCAGCAGCTTACTGGGGGAGGGCCACGAGCAGTACTTC.